The 27 T cell receptor beta chains below come from one sample, sequenced in a study of shared clonotypes between healthy human individuals. Method: immunoSEQ multiplex PCR; TCRdb's copy keeps in-frame clones and lacks some. The sample records around 1,000,000 clones, about 80% being singletons. Sequenced input: memory CD4+ T cells from PBMCs. The subset: CD45RA-negative fraction. The receptors were gathered from a young man in good health. Some clones in this sample may be carry-over from other donors' samples.

V gene TRBV6-5 combines with J gene TRBJ2-7, with D tentatively TRBD1 or TRBD2 (5 bases each). Germline V gene data show CDR1 as MNHEY and CDR2 as SVGAGI. The CDR3 totals 14 residues. Trimming took off 2 bases at V and 4 bases at J, with 12 bases between the two ends. CDR3 sequence (DNA): TGTGCCAGCAGTTACGGGACGTATAATTACGAGCAGTACTTC. Its translation is CASSYGTYNYEQYF.

This clone was detected only a few times. This chain connects TRBV7-2 to TRBJ2-5; no reliable D call. The CDR3 has 14 amino acids. Per the germline V gene, CDR1 is SGHTA and CDR2 is FQGNSA. Trimming pared 5 bases from V and 1 base from J, leaving 11 bases between. For the CDR3, the DNA is TGTGCCAGCAGCCCTAGAAGGGCCCAAGAGACCCAGTACTTC. Translated: CASSPRRAQETQYF.

The chain recombines TRBV6-6 with TRBJ1-1, with 7 positions matching TRBD1. After removal of 0 bases from V and 7 bases from J, the junction contained 5 bases not matched to a gene. CDR1 MNHNY and CDR2 SVGAGI come from the germline V gene (reference sequence). The CDR3 spans 14 residues. The CDR3 loop reads CASSYSTGTVEAFF. For the CDR3, the DNA is TGTGCCAGCAGTTACTCCACCGGGACAGTTGAAGCTTTCTTT.

Comments on this clone: This sequence may be a read error, since a much larger clone differs from it by one base. V and J are TRBV11-2 and TRBJ2-1; D gene uncertain. The CDR3 contains 13 residues. Germline CDR1 SGHAT, CDR2 FQNNGV. With 5 bases removed from V and 2 bases from J, the gap between germline ends came to 7 bases. The CDR3 protein is CASSQDPYNEQFF. CDR3 nucleotide sequence: TGTGCCAGCAGCCAAGATCCCTACAATGAGCAGTTCTTC.

For this clone: Just one base apart from a much larger clone, this may be a read error. V gene TRBV7-9 combines with J gene TRBJ2-1; 12 bases line up with TRBD2. Germline loops: CDR1 SEHNR, CDR2 FQNEAQ (reference sequence). There are 16 residues in the CDR3. The V and J ends lost 3 bases and 4 bases, in that order; junction bases with no gene match: 4. Written as DNA, the CDR3 is TGTGCCAGCAGCTTTGGACTAGCGGGGATTTACAATGAGCAGTTCTTC. The encoded protein is CASSFGLAGIYNEQFF.

This chain's CDR3 is CAWSPFRANTGELFF. CDR3 DNA sequence: TGTGCCTGGAGCCCTTTCCGCGCCAACACCGGGGAGCTGTTTTTT. This chain uses TRBV30 with TRBJ2-2; D uncertain. CDR1 is GTSNPN, CDR2 SVGIG, per germline (reference sequence). This CDR3 spans 15 amino acids. Trimming stripped 3 bases from V and 2 bases from J, with 13 bases between.

The chain combines TRBV7-9 with TRBJ2-3; 12 bases are a match to TRBD2. V dropped 5 bases and J dropped 7; count of bases not matched to a gene: 16. The CDR3 covers 18 residues. Germline-derived CDR1 and CDR2 are SEHNR and FQNEAQ (reference sequence). The CDR3 sequence is CASSPGLAGTPFVYTQYF. CDR3 sequence (DNA): TGTGCCAGCAGCCCGGGACTAGCGGGCACCCCTTTCGTGTATACGCAGTATTTT.

This sequence joins TRBV5-1 and TRBJ1-3; D gene uncertain. CDR1 SGHRS and CDR2 YFSETQ come from the germline V gene. This CDR3 contains 14 residues. V gave up 4 bases and J gave up 0 bases, with 8 bases separating them. The CDR3 DNA sequence: TGCGCCAGCAGCCCTACAGCCTCTGGAAACACCATATATTTT. Translation: CASSPTASGNTIYF.

This clone has more than one count but fewer than ten. J is TRBJ1-2 and V is TRBV29-1; the D gene is possibly TRBD1 (6 bases). Germline values: CDR1 SQVTM, CDR2 ANQGSEA. This CDR3 contains 15 residues. Deletions cut 0 bases from V and 4 bases from J, with 15 bases between. This CDR3 is CSVEDYSGAGYGYTF. For the CDR3, the DNA is TGCAGCGTTGAAGATTATTCGGGGGCAGGCTATGGCTACACCTTC.

The chain combines TRBV18 with TRBJ2-1; 7 bases line up with TRBD2. The CDR3 spans 17 residues. Per the germline V gene, CDR1 is KGHSH and CDR2 is LQKENI. Trimming took 5 bases from V and 1 from J; bases not matched to a gene: 11. CDR3 DNA sequence: TGTGCCAGCTCAGAGATTGGGCTAGCGGCTTCCTACAATGAGCAGTTCTTC. It specifies CASSEIGLAASYNEQFF.

This clone was picked up a small number of times. The chain couples TRBV6-1 to TRBJ1-1; D is undetermined. The CDR3 consists of 14 residues. V lost 5 bases and J 7 bases, leaving 17 bases between the germline ends. Germline V gene data show CDR1 as MNHNS and CDR2 as SASEGT. In DNA form, the CDR3 reads TGTGCCAGCAGTCCCTCTGGTCGGAACTATGAAGCTTTCTTT. Amino acid sequence: CASSPSGRNYEAFF.

The CDR3, as DNA: TGTGCCAGCAGTGAACAGGGGACTAGCTATTACGAGCAGTACTTC. Protein: CASSEQGTSYYEQYF. V and J are TRBV2 and TRBJ2-7; TRBD2 agrees at 9 bases. J was trimmed by 4 bases and V by 2 bases; bases with no gene match: 6. This CDR3 is built from 15 residues. Germline loops: CDR1 SNHLY, CDR2 FYNNEI.

The sample holds one count of this clone. A read error may explain this, as a much larger clone is one base away. The chain employs TRBV5-5 and TRBJ1-1, with a weak D call TRBD1 (5 bases). The CDR3 extends over 14 amino acids. CDR1 is SGHKS, CDR2 YYEKEE, per germline (reference sequence). V lost 5 bases, J lost 1 base, and 12 bases lay in between. CDR3 loop: CASSLIQGNTEAFF. CDR3 DNA sequence: TGTGCCAGCAGTTTAATTCAGGGGAACACTGAAGCTTTCTTT.

The chain joins TRBV28 to TRBJ1-2; D is unresolved. The CDR3 contains 11 residues. Germline loops: CDR1 MDHEN, CDR2 SYDVKM. With 2 bases removed from V and 10 bases from J, the gap between germline ends came to 8 bases. CDR3 coding DNA: TGTGCCAGCAGTTTAATGGGCAACTACACCTTC. This encodes CASSLMGNYTF.

CDR3 in DNA: TGTGCCAGCAGCCCCGGGGGTAGCGGGGGCTACAATGAGCAGTTCTTC. It codes for CASSPGGSGGYNEQFF. The rearrangement joins TRBV28 to TRBJ2-1; 9 bases map to TRBD2. The junction had 9 bases not matched to a gene; V was cut back by 6 bases and J by 3 bases. Per germline, CDR1 MDHEN and CDR2 SYDVKM. The CDR3 runs 16 residues.

The V and J genes are TRBV19 and TRBJ1-4, with a tentative D call TRBD1 (5 bases). The CDR3 totals 15 residues. CDR1 is LNHDA and CDR2 is SQIVND in the germline V gene (reference sequence). Trimming removed 5 bases from V and 5 bases from J, with 15 bases in between. CDR3 nucleotide sequence: TGTGCCAGTAGTCCCCGGTTGGGGCTAAATGAAAAACTGTTTTTT. Its translation is CASSPRLGLNEKLFF.

This clone was picked up a small number of times. The chain recombines TRBV10-3 with TRBJ2-7; TRBD2 aligns across 13 bases. After removal of 4 bases from V and 0 bases from J, the junction contained 12 bases not matched to a gene. The CDR3 length is 19 residues. The germline V gene has CDR1 ENHRY and CDR2 SYGVKD. This CDR3 is CAISGSTSGRPSSSYEQYF. CDR3 bases: TGTGCCATCAGTGGTTCGACTAGCGGGAGGCCCTCAAGCTCCTACGAGCAGTACTTC.

This chain joins TRBV28 and TRBJ1-2; D is uncertain. Per the germline V gene, CDR1 is MDHEN and CDR2 is SYDVKM. This CDR3 region has 14 residues. Trimming removed 4 bases at V and 6 bases at J, with 15 bases between. CDR3 sequence: CASSSFPWGDGYTF. In DNA, the CDR3 is TGTGCCAGCAGTTCCTTTCCCTGGGGTGATGGCTACACCTTC.

The chain joins TRBV29-1 to TRBJ2-5; D is possibly TRBD2 (6 bases). Trimming cost V 7 bases and J 4 bases, with 19 bases left between them. This CDR3 spans 14 amino acids. CDR1 and CDR2 from the germline V gene are SQVTM and ANQGSEA. The CDR3 DNA follows: TGCAGCGGAACGTACCCTAGCGCTGGAGAGACCCAGTACTTC. Translating gives CSGTYPSAGETQYF.

The gene calls are TRBV18 and TRBJ2-3; D is undetermined. V was clipped by 3 bases and J by 4 bases, with 8 bases between them. The CDR3 has 13 amino acids. Germline V lookup: CDR1 KGHSH, CDR2 LQKENI. CDR3: CASSPASPDTQYF. CDR3 nucleotide sequence: TGTGCCAGCTCACCCGCGAGCCCAGATACGCAGTATTTT.

This rearrangement joins TRBV5-8 to TRBJ2-7, with no clear D. Per germline, CDR1 SGHTS and CDR2 YDEGEE. V was clipped by 2 bases and J by 2 bases, with 11 bases between them. This CDR3 has 14 amino acids. The CDR3 loop is CASSFVASTYEQYF. The CDR3, as DNA: TGTGCCAGCAGCTTCGTTGCCTCGACCTACGAGCAGTACTTC.

CDR3 sequence reads: CASSSDIRVTQYF. The CDR3 DNA is TGTGCCAGCAGCTCAGATATCAGAGTAACGCAGTATTTT. This rearrangement joins TRBV11-2 to TRBJ2-3; D is unresolved. Germline CDR1 is SGHAT and CDR2 is FQNNGV. The CDR3 is 13 amino acids. V lost 4 bases to trimming and J lost 9 bases, with 14 bases between them.

The chain couples TRBV27 to TRBJ1-1; 7 bases are shared with TRBD1. The CDR3 loop spans 16 amino acids. Germline lookup yields CDR1 MNHEY and CDR2 SMNVEV (reference sequence). After removal of 7 bases from V and 1 base from J, the junction contained 12 bases not matched to a gene. In DNA, the CDR3 is TGTGCCAGCAACCCCGTCAAGACAGGGACGAACACTGAAGCTTTCTTT. Protein: CASNPVKTGTNTEAFF.

V is TRBV5-4 and J is TRBJ2-7; D may be TRBD2 (5 bases). The CDR3 has 14 amino acids. V dropped 3 bases and J dropped 7 bases, with 17 bases sitting between them. Germline loops: CDR1 SGHNT, CDR2 YYREEE (reference sequence). CDR3 nucleotide sequence: TGTGCCAGCAGCTCCCCCACGGGGTCCCGGGAGCAGTACTTC. Translating gives CASSSPTGSREQYF. The variable domain in full, completed from reference TRBV5-4 and TRBJ2-7, reads ETGVTQSPTHLIKTRGQQVTLRCSSQSGHNTVSWYQQALGQGPQFIFQYYREEENGRGNFPPRFSGLQFPNYSSELNVNALELDDSALYLCASSSPTGSREQYFGPGTRLTVT.

J is TRBJ2-6 and V is TRBV27; tentatively, D is TRBD2 (6 bases). Trimming removed 3 bases at V and 9 bases at J, with 15 bases between. The CDR3 is made up of 15 amino acids. Germline V gives CDR1 MNHEY, CDR2 SMNVEV (reference sequence). The CDR3, as DNA: TGTGCCAGCAGTTTTTCGAGCAGGGAGGACAACGTCCTGACTTTC. Its translation: CASSFSSREDNVLTF.

The CDR3 region is CAITNRQLGYTF. CDR3 DNA: TGTGCCATCACGAATCGACAGCTTGGCTACACCTTC. The V gene is TRBV14, the J gene TRBJ1-2; tentatively, D is TRBD1 (5 bases). V lost 10 bases and J 7 bases, leaving 16 bases between the germline ends. Looked up from germline, CDR1 is SGHDN and CDR2 is FVKESK. The CDR3 consists of 12 residues.

This rearrangement joins TRBV28 to TRBJ2-7, with 8 bases that match TRBD1. The CDR3 extends over 15 amino acids. Germline trimming cut 3 bases from V and 6 bases from J; bases unmatched to any gene: 10. Per germline, CDR1 MDHEN and CDR2 SYDVKM. The CDR3 region is CASSLARAGGGEQYF. Written as DNA, the CDR3 is TGTGCCAGCAGTTTGGCGAGGGCAGGGGGCGGCGAGCAGTACTTC.